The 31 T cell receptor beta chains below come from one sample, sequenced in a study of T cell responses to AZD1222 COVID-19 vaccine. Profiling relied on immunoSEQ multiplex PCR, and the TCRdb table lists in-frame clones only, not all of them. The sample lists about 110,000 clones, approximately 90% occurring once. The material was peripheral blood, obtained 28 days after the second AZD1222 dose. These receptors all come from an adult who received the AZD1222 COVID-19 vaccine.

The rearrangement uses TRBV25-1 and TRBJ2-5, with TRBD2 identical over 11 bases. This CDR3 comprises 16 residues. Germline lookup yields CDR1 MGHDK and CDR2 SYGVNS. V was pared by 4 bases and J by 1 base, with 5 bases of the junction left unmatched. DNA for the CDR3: TGTGCCAGCAGTGCCCTAGCGGGAGGTCGCCAAGAGACCCAGTACTTC. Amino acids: CASSALAGGRQETQYF.

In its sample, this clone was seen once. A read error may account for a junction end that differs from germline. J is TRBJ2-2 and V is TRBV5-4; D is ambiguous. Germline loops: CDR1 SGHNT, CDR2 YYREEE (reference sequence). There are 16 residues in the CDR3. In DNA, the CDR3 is TGTGTCAGCAGCTTGAGGCAGCGACCGAACACCGGGGAGCTGTTTTTT. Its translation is CVSSLRQRPNTGELFF.

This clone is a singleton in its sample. CDR3 region: CASSQDRGGFTEAFF. Here the CDR3 DNA reads TGCGCCAGCAGCCAGGACAGGGGGGGTTTTACTGAAGCTTTCTTT. This rearrangement joins TRBV4-1 to TRBJ1-1, with 10 bases that match TRBD1. The junction had 6 bases not matched to a gene; V was cut back by 3 bases and J by 5 bases. Germline-derived CDR1 and CDR2 are MGHRA and YSYEKL. The CDR3 totals 15 residues.

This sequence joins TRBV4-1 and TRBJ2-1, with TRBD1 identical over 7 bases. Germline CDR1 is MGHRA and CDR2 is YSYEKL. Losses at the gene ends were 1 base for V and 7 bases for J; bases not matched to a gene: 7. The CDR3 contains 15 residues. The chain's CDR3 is CASSQVFQGVNEQFF. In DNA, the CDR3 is TGCGCCAGCAGCCAAGTTTTCCAGGGGGTGAATGAGCAGTTCTTC.

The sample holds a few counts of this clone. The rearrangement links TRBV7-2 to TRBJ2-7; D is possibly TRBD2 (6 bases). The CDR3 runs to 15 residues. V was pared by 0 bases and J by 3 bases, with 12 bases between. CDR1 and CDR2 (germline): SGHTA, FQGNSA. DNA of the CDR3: TGTGCCAGCAGCTTAGCGGCCTCGGGGGTCTACGAGCAGTACTTC. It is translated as CASSLAASGVYEQYF.

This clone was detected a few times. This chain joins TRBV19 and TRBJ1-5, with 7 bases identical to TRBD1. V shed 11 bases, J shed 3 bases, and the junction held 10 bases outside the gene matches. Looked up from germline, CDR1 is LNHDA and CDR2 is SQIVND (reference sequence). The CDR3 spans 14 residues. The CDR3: CAVGGGQVNQPQHF. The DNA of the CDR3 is TGTGCCGTAGGGGGTGGACAGGTCAATCAGCCCCAGCATTTT. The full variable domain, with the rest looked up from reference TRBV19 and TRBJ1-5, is DGGITQSPKYLFRKEGQNVTLSCEQNLNHDAMYWYRQDPGQGLRLIYYSQIVNDFQKGDIAEGYSVSREKKESFPLTVTSAQKNPTAFYLCAVGGGQVNQPQHFGDGTRLSIL.

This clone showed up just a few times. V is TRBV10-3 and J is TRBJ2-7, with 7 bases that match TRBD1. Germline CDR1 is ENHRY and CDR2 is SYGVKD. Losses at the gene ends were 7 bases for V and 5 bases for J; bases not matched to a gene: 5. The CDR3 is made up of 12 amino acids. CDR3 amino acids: CAINPGGNEQYF. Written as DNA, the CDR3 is TGTGCCATCAACCCAGGGGGAAACGAGCAGTACTTC.

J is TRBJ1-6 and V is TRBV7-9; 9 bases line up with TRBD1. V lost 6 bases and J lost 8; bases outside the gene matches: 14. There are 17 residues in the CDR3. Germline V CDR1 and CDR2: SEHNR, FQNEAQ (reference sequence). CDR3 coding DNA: TGTGCCAGCAGTTCCAAACAGGGGGCGCGCATCCATTCACCCCTCCACTTT. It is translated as CASSSKQGARIHSPLHF.

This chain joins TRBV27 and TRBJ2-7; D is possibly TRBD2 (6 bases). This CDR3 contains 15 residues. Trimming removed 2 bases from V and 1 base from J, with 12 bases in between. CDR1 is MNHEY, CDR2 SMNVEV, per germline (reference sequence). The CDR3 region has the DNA TGTGCCAGCAGTTTAACCCGGGACTTTTCCTACGAGCAGTACTTC. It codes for CASSLTRDFSYEQYF.

The CDR3 bases are TGTGCCAGCAGTCACGGGACAGGTGAACAGTTCTTC. Its translation: CASSHGTGEQFF. The chain combines TRBV12-3 or TRBV12-4 with TRBJ2-1, with 8 positions matching TRBD1. CDR3 length equals 12 residues. J lost 13 bases, V lost 5 bases, and 7 bases had no gene match.

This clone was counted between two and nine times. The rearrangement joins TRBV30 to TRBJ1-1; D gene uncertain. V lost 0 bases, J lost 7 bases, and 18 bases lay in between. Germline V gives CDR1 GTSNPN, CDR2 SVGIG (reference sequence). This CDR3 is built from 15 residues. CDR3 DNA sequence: TGTGCCTGGAGTGTACAGTTAACCACCCCCGGTGAAGCTTTCTTT. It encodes CAWSVQLTTPGEAFF. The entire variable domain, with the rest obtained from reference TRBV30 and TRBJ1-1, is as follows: SQTIHQWPATLVQPVGSPLSLECTVEGTSNPNLYWYRQAAGRGLQLLFYSVGIGQISSEVPQNLSASRPQDRQFILSSKKLLLSDSGFYLCAWSVQLTTPGEAFFGQGTRLTVV.

The CDR3 region has the DNA TGTGCCACCAGCAGAATACTCCTTTCGTCCTCTGGAAACACCATATATTTT. Translating gives CATSRILLSSSGNTIYF. The chain uses TRBV15 and TRBJ1-3; D uncertain. The V gene's germline CDR1 is LNHNV and CDR2 YYDKDF (reference sequence). This CDR3 spans 17 amino acids. Trimming took off 2 bases at V and 0 bases at J, with 14 bases between the two ends.

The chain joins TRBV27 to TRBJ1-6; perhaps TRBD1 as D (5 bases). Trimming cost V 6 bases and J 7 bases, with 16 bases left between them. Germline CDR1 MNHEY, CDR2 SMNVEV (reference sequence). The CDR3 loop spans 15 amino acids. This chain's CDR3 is CASRPTAGMNSPLHF. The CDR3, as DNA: TGTGCCAGCAGGCCCACGGCAGGGATGAATTCACCCCTCCACTTT.

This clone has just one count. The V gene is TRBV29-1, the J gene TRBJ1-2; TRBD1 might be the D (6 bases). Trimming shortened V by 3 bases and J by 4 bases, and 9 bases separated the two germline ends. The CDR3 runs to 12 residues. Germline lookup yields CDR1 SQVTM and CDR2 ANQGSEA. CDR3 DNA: TGCAGCGTTGACGGGGGCTCCTATGGCTACACCTTC. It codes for CSVDGGSYGYTF.

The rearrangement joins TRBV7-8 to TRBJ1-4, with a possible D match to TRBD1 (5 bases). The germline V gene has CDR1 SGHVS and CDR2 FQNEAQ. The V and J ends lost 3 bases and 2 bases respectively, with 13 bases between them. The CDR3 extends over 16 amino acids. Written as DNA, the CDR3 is TGTGCCAGCAGCTTTCGGGGGGGTTTTACTAATGAAAAACTGTTTTTT. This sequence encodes CASSFRGGFTNEKLFF.

CDR3 bases: TGTGCCAGCAGTTCGATAGGCGCGGGCAATCAGCCCCAGCATTTT. Its translation is CASSSIGAGNQPQHF. The chain employs TRBV6-5 and TRBJ1-5, with no clear D. V gave up 4 bases and J gave up 2 bases, with 12 bases separating them. The CDR3 runs to 15 residues. The germline gives CDR1 MNHEY, CDR2 SVGAGI.

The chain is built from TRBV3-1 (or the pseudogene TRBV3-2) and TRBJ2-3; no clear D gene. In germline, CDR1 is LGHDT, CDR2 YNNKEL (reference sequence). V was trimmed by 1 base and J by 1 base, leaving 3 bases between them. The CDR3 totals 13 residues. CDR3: CASSQVGTDTQYF. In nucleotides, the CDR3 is TGTGCCAGCAGCCAAGTTGGCACAGATACGCAGTATTTT.

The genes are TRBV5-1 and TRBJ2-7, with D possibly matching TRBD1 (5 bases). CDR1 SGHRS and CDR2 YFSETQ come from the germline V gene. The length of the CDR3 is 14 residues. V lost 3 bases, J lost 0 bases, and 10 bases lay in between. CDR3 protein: CASSSDRTSYEQYF. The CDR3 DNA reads TGCGCCAGCAGCTCCGACAGAACCTCCTACGAGCAGTACTTC.

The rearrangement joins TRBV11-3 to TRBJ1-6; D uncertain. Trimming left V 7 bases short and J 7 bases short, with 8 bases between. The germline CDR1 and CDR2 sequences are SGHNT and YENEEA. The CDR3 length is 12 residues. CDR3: CASTVTNSPLHF. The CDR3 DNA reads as TGTGCCAGCACCGTGACGAATTCACCCCTCCACTTT.

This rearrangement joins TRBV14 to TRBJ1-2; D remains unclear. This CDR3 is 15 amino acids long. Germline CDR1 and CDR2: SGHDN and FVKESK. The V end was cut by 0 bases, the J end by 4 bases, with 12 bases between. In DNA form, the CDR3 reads TGTGCCAGCAGCCAAGATGTCGGGTTTCCCTATGGCTACACCTTC. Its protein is CASSQDVGFPYGYTF. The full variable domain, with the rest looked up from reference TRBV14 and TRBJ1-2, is EAGVTQFPSHSVIEKGQTVTLRCDPISGHDNLYWYRRVMGKEIKFLLHFVKESKQDESGMPNNRFLAERTGGTYSTLKVQPAELEDSGVYFCASSQDVGFPYGYTFGSGTRLTVV.

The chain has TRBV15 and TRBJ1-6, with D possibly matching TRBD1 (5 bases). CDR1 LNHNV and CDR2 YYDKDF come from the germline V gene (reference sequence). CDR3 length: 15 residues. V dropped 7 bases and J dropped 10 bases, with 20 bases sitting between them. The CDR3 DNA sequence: TGTGCCACCACCCTAGGGTACGGGGCCGAATCACCCCTCCACTTT. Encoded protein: CATTLGYGAESPLHF. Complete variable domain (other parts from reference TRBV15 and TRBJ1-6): DAMVIQNPRYQVTQFGKPVTLSCSQTLNHNVMYWYQQKSSQAPKLLFHYYDKDFNNEADTPDNFQSRRPNTSFCFLDIRSPGLGDTAMYLCATTLGYGAESPLHFGNGTRLTVT.

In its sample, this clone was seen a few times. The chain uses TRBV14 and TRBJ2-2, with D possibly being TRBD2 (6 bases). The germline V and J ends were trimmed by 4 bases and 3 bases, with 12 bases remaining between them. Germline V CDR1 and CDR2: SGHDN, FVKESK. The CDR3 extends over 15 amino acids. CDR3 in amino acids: CASSRFGSDTGELFF. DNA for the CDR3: TGTGCCAGCAGCCGTTTCGGGAGTGACACCGGGGAGCTGTTTTTT.

The CDR3 loop is CASRITGTDEQYF. The CDR3 DNA reads TGTGCCAGCAGGATTACAGGGACCGACGAGCAGTACTTC. The chain links TRBV27 to TRBJ2-7, with D perhaps matching TRBD1 (6 bases). This CDR3 has 13 amino acids. Germline V CDR1 and CDR2: MNHEY, SMNVEV (reference sequence). V was pared by 6 bases and J by 5 bases, with 14 bases between.

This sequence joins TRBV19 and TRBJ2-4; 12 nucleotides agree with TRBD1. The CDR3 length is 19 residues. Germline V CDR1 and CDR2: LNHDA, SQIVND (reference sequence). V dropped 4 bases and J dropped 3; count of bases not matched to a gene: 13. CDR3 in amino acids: CASSTLPGQGAFVKNIQYF. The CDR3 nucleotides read TGTGCCAGTAGTACGCTACCGGGACAGGGGGCATTTGTCAAAAACATTCAGTACTTC.

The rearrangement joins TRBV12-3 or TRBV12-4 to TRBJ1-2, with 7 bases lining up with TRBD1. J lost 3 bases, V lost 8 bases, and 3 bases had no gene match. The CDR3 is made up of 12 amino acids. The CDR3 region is CASGQDYYGYTF. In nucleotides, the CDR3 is TGTGCCAGCGGACAGGATTACTATGGCTACACCTTC.

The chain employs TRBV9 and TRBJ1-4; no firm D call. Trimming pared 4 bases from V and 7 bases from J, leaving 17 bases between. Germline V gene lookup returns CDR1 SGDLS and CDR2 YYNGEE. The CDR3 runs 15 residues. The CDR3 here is CASSPTPGSVEKLFF. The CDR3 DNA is TGTGCCAGCAGCCCAACCCCGGGGTCCGTTGAAAAACTGTTTTTT. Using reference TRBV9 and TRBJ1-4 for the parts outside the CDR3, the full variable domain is DSGVTQTPKHLITATGQRVTLRCSPRSGDLSVYWYQQSLDQGLQFLIQYYNGEERAKGNILERFSAQQFPDLHSELNLSSLELGDSALYFCASSPTPGSVEKLFFGSGTQLSVL.

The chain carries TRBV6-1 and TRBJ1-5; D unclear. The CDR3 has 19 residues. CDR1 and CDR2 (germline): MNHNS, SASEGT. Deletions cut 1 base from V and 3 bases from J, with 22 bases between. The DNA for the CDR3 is TGTGCCAGCAGTGAAGATCCGAGATATCAGAGAGGGAACAATCAGCCCCAGCATTTT. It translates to CASSEDPRYQRGNNQPQHF.

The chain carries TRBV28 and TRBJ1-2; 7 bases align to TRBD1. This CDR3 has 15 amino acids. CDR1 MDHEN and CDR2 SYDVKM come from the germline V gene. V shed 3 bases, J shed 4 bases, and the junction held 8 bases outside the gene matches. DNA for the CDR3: TGTGCCAGCAGTTTCTATCCGGGACAGAGCTATGGCTACACCTTC. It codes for CASSFYPGQSYGYTF.

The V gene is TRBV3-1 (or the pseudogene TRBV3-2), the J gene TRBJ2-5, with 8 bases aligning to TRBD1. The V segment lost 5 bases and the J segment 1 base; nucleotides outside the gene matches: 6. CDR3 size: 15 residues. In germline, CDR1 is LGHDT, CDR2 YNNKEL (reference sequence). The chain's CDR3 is CASSVGQGPQETQYF. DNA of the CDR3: TGTGCCAGCAGCGTTGGACAGGGACCCCAAGAGACCCAGTACTTC.

The CDR3 sequence is CSARDRGLVGYGYTF. The DNA for the CDR3 is TGCAGCGCAAGGGACAGGGGGTTAGTGGGCTATGGCTACACCTTC. The chain links TRBV29-1 to TRBJ1-2, with TRBD1 identical over 11 bases. Trimming at V came to 7 bases and at J to 4 bases, leaving 11 bases not matched to a gene. CDR1 and CDR2 from the germline V gene are SQVTM and ANQGSEA. The CDR3 is made up of 15 amino acids. Drawing the rest from reference TRBV29-1 and TRBJ1-2, the complete variable domain is SAVISQKPSRDICQRGTSLTIQCQVDSQVTMMFWYRQQPGQSLTLIATANQGSEATYESGFVIDKFPISRPNLTFSTLTVSNMSPEDSSIYLCSARDRGLVGYGYTFGSGTRLTVV.

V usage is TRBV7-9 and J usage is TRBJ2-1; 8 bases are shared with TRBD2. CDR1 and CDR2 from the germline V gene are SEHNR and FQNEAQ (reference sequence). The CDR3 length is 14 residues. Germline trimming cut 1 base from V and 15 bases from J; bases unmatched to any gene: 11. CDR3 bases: TGTGCCAGCAGCTTAGTCTCACTAGCGGACCGTCCGTTCTTC. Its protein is CASSLVSLADRPFF.